A selection of T cell receptor beta chains follows, all from one sample in a study of blood T cell repertoires in COVID-19. Here immunoSEQ multiplex PCR was the method, and the copy in TCRdb shows in-frame clones only, minus some. The sample shows 37,000 or so clones, roughly 73% of them seen only once. Sequencing was done on a sample of peripheral blood. Every receptor here comes from a man in his sixties with acute or convalescent COVID-19. Each CDR3 is given with its conserved first and last residue. The D gene is left open where the match is weak. Not all rows give a size; the values are once, few, many and, for expanded clones, a class.

>-|TRBD2|TRBV19|TRBJ2-3
TGTGCCAGTACCGTCAGCGGGAGCGGCACAGATACGCAGTATTTT
CASTVSGSGTDTQYF
>-|TRBD2|TRBV11-2|TRBJ2-1
TGTGCCAGCAGCTTACTAGCGGCAGAACTCTACAATGAGCAGTTCTTC
CASSLLAAELYNEQFF
>-|-|TRBV28|TRBJ2-2
TGTGCCAGCAGTCTAAACACCGGGGAGCTGTTTTTT
CASSLNTGELFF
>-|-|TRBV6-6|TRBJ1-1
TGTGCCAGCAGCTATACAGTGAACACTGAAGCTTTCTTT
CASSYTVNTEAFF
>-|TRBD1|TRBV5-1|TRBJ1-6
TGCGCCAGCACCGTGACAGGGCCGAATAATTCACCCCTCCACTTT
CASTVTGPNNSPLHF
>few|TRBD1|TRBV4-1|TRBJ1-1
TGCGCCAGCAGCCTCTCACCCTACAGGGGGACTGAAGCTTTCTTT
CASSLSPYRGTEAFF
>-|-|TRBV11-3|TRBJ1-1
TGTGCCAGCAGCTTAACTTTGAACACTGAAGCTTTCTTT
CASSLTLNTEAFF
>-|-|TRBV10-2|TRBJ1-1
TGCGCCAGCAAGGGGGGGGTGGCTTTCTTT
CASKGGVAFF
>-|-|TRBV5-4|TRBJ1-2
TGTGCCAGCAGCCCGGACAGTCGAGGCTACACCTTC
CASSPDSRGYTF
>-|TRBD2|TRBV6-2/TRBV6-3|TRBJ2-1
TGTGCCAGCAGTTTGTCGACTAGCGGATTTTACAATGAGCAGTTCTTC
CASSLSTSGFYNEQFF
>-|TRBD2|TRBV5-1|TRBJ2-1
TGCGCCAGCAGCCCCCGGGAGGAAACCCTCTCCTACAATGAGCAGTTCTTC
CASSPREETLSYNEQFF
>-|-|TRBV10-3|TRBJ1-1
TGTGCCATCAGCCCGGGACAGAACACTGAAGCTTTCTTT
CAISPGQNTEAFF
>-|-|TRBV6-1|TRBJ2-1
TGTGCCAGCAGTGAAGCGCCTAACTACGGCATTGAGCAGTTCTTC
CASSEAPNYGIEQFF
>-|TRBD2|TRBV14|TRBJ2-7
TGTGCCAGCAGCCGCGTTGCGGGAGGGCCGTACGAGCAGTACTTC
CASSRVAGGPYEQYF
>-|-|TRBV28|TRBJ1-4
TGTGCCAGCAGTTTATTGGCAGGGGTTCTTGAAAAACTGTTTTTT
CASSLLAGVLEKLFF
>once|TRBD2|TRBV4-1|TRBJ2-2
TGCGCCAGCAGCCAAGAGGCTAGCGGGAGGGCGAACACCGGGGAGCTGTTTTTT
CASSQEASGRANTGELFF
>-|TRBD2|TRBV18|TRBJ2-7
TGTGCCAGCTCAATTGGGACTAGCGGCTTTTACGAGCAGTACTTC
CASSIGTSGFYEQYF
>-|-|TRBV6-2/TRBV6-3|TRBJ2-5
TGTGCCAGCAGTACTGACAGGTACCAAGAGACCCAGTACTTC
CASSTDRYQETQYF
>-|TRBD2|TRBV2|TRBJ2-5
TGTGCCAGCAGTGAACCAGCGGGACGTCAAGAGACCCAGTACTTC
CASSEPAGRQETQYF
>few|TRBD2|TRBV11-3|TRBJ2-1
TGTGCCAGCAGCTCACTAGCGGGAGGGCCGGATGAGCAGTTCTTC
CASSSLAGGPDEQFF